Below are 22 T cell receptor beta chains sequenced from a single sample in a study of patients and donors after allogeneic stem cell transplantation. TCRdb processed the RT-PCR reads anew with MiXCR; each CDR3 protein has one entry. The sample carries about 410,000 distinct CDR3 sequences, 16% recorded once. The sequencing sample was made of blood, either unsorted or a sorted T cell fraction (not recorded which). These TCRs come from a human donor who was either an allogeneic HSCT recipient or a stem cell or donor lymphocyte infusion donor (not recorded which). It is not recorded whose cells these are; they may come from a transplant donor.

In this sample, this clonotype turned up a few times. The rearrangement links TRBV12-3 or TRBV12-4 to TRBJ2-1, with 7 positions matching TRBD1. The J segment lost 0 bases and the V segment lost 6 bases, leaving 8 bases of the junction unmatched. This CDR3 is 16 amino acids long. The CDR3 DNA reads TGTGCCAGCAGCTTGGACAGGTGGAGCTCCTACAATGAGCAGTTCTTC. This translates into CASSLDRWSSYNEQFF.

The chain links TRBV2 to TRBJ2-3; a possible D gene is TRBD2 (5 bases). The CDR3 consists of 15 residues. V was pared by 4 bases and J by 2 bases, with 13 bases between. Germline CDR1 is SNHLY and CDR2 is FYNNEI. CDR3 nucleotides: TGTGCCAGCAGTGGGTCGGCTAGCAACACAGATACGCAGTATTTT. Its translation is CASSGSASNTDTQYF.

The V gene is TRBV11-2, the J gene TRBJ2-7; D is unresolved. The CDR3 extends over 13 amino acids. V gave up 2 bases and J gave up 3 bases, with 8 bases separating them. Germline-derived CDR1 and CDR2 are SGHAT and FQNNGV. The CDR3 nucleotides are TGTGCCAGCAGCTTAAACCTCAACTACGAGCAGTACTTC. Residues: CASSLNLNYEQYF.

This clonotype was seen a few times. The rearrangement links TRBV4-3 to TRBJ2-1; 10 nucleotides line up with TRBD2. CDR3 length equals 20 residues. The V gene end was trimmed by 1 base and the J gene end by 0 bases; junction bases not matched to a gene: 12. Per the germline V gene, CDR1 is LGHNA and CDR2 is YSLEER. CDR3 sequence: CASSQVLASGGASSYNEQFF. CDR3 bases: TGCGCCAGCAGCCAAGTCTTGGCTAGCGGGGGCGCGAGCTCCTACAATGAGCAGTTCTTC.

The genes are TRBV6-5 and TRBJ1-5; D may be TRBD1 (5 bases). V gave up 4 bases and J gave up 8 bases, with 15 bases separating them. Germline V gene data show CDR1 as MNHEY and CDR2 as SVGAGI. The CDR3 is 14 residues long. The CDR3 protein is CASSSPGGREPQHF. DNA of the CDR3: TGTGCCAGCAGTTCTCCGGGGGGGAGAGAGCCCCAGCATTTT.

This clonotype was observed a handful of times. The rearrangement links TRBV7-9 to TRBJ2-1; no definite D call. The V and J ends lost 5 bases and 6 bases respectively, with 17 bases between them. The CDR3 has 15 amino acids. The germline CDR1 and CDR2 sequences are SEHNR and FQNEAQ (reference sequence). In DNA, the CDR3 is TGTGCCAGCAGCGCGAGACTGGCGTACCCCAATGAGCAGTTCTTC. Its translation is CASSARLAYPNEQFF.

This chain joins TRBV15 and TRBJ2-1; TRBD2 matches at 8 bases. Germline lookup yields CDR1 LNHNV and CDR2 YYDKDF (reference sequence). This CDR3 has 17 residues. The junction had 11 bases not matched to a gene; V was cut back by 5 bases and J by 2 bases. The CDR3 DNA reads TGTGCCACCAGCGGGGTCACTAGCGGCTATACCTACAATGAGCAGTTCTTC. It translates to CATSGVTSGYTYNEQFF.

This clonotype was recorded at least ten times. This chain connects TRBV6-5 to TRBJ2-2; D is unresolved. The germline V gene has CDR1 MNHEY and CDR2 SVGAGI. The CDR3 totals 13 residues. The V end was cut by 2 bases, the J end by 2 bases, with 3 bases between. The CDR3, as DNA: TGTGCCAGCAGTTACCCCAACACCGGGGAGCTGTTTTTT. This codes for CASSYPNTGELFF.

This clonotype has more than one count but fewer than ten. The chain is built from TRBV9 and TRBJ2-1; TRBD2 aligns across 7 bases. This CDR3 has 12 residues. V lost 7 bases, J lost 5 bases, and 3 bases stayed unmatched. Germline lookup yields CDR1 SGDLS and CDR2 YYNGEE. CDR3 region: CASGRANNEQFF. Written as DNA, the CDR3 is TGTGCCAGCGGGAGGGCCAACAATGAGCAGTTCTTC. The full variable domain, rest sourced from reference TRBV9 and TRBJ2-1, is DSGVTQTPKHLITATGQRVTLRCSPRSGDLSVYWYQQSLDQGLQFLIQYYNGEERAKGNILERFSAQQFPDLHSELNLSSLELGDSALYFCASGRANNEQFFGPGTRLTVL.

Only a few counts were recorded for this clonotype. The rearrangement joins TRBV4-2 to TRBJ2-3; D not resolved. Germline values: CDR1 LGHNA, CDR2 YNFKEQ. The CDR3 contains 17 residues. The V and J ends lost 4 bases and 4 bases respectively, with 21 bases between them. DNA of the CDR3: TGTGCCAGCAGCCTAGACGGCTCTTTAGGAGCCGCAGATACGCAGTATTTT. Translation: CASSLDGSLGAADTQYF.

This clonotype turned up a few times. V usage is TRBV12-3 or TRBV12-4 and J usage is TRBJ2-1; either TRBD1 or TRBD2 may supply D (6 bases each). The CDR3 spans 12 residues. V was shortened by 5 bases and J by 10 bases, with 12 bases between the two germline ends. CDR3 DNA sequence: TGTGCCAGCAGTACTATGGGGGGCGAGCAGTTCTTC. Translation gives CASSTMGGEQFF.

This clonotype was recorded a few times. The genes are TRBV5-1 and TRBJ2-1; D perhaps matches TRBD1 (6 bases). The germline V gene has CDR1 SGHRS and CDR2 YFSETQ. This CDR3 is 15 amino acids long. Trimming cost V 6 bases and J 6 bases, with 19 bases left between them. CDR3 sequence reads: CASTAGTRDSNEQFF. The CDR3 DNA reads as TGCGCCAGCACCGCCGGGACAAGGGATTCCAATGAGCAGTTCTTC.

The V and J genes are TRBV6-1 and TRBJ1-5; D is ambiguous. With 7 bases removed from V and 6 bases from J, the gap between germline ends came to 13 bases. Germline V gene lookup returns CDR1 MNHNS and CDR2 SASEGT. The CDR3 is made up of 13 amino acids. The CDR3 loop reads CASNGEMAQPQHF. For the CDR3, the DNA is TGTGCCAGCAACGGGGAGATGGCTCAGCCCCAGCATTTT.

This chain links TRBV5-1 with TRBJ2-1; D possibly corresponds to TRBD2 (6 bases). Trimming stripped 4 bases from V and 0 bases from J, with 14 bases between. Germline V gene sequence: CDR1 SGHRS, CDR2 YFSETQ. This CDR3 contains 16 residues. The CDR3, as DNA: TGCGCCAGCAGCGGGGGGAGTTTGAGCTCCTACAATGAGCAGTTCTTC. Its translation is CASSGGSLSSYNEQFF. Filled out from reference TRBV5-1 and TRBJ2-1, the complete variable domain reads KAGVTQTPRYLIKTRGQQVTLSCSPISGHRSVSWYQQTPGQGLQFLFEYFSETQRNKGNFPGRFSGRQFSNSRSEMNVSTLELGDSALYLCASSGGSLSSYNEQFFGPGTRLTVL.

This sequence joins TRBV18 and TRBJ2-7, with 8 positions matching TRBD1. The V gene end was trimmed by 1 base and the J gene end by 5 bases; junction bases not matched to a gene: 7. The CDR3 contains 15 residues. CDR1 is KGHSH, CDR2 LQKENI, per germline. The chain's CDR3 is CASSPRQGSSDEQYF. For the CDR3, the DNA is TGTGCCAGCTCACCACGACAGGGGTCCTCGGACGAGCAGTACTTC.

The chain recombines TRBV7-3 with TRBJ1-2; D perhaps matches TRBD1 (5 bases). Germline V gives CDR1 SGHTA, CDR2 FQGTGA. This CDR3 has 15 amino acids. Trimming left V 1 base short and J 0 bases short, with 9 bases between. CDR3 residues: CASSLRRGANYGYTF. The CDR3 DNA is TGTGCCAGCAGCTTAAGGAGGGGTGCTAACTATGGCTACACCTTC.

This clonotype was detected ten times or more. The genes are TRBV12-3 or TRBV12-4 and TRBJ2-3, with D uncertain. This CDR3 is built from 17 residues. V dropped 3 bases and J dropped 5 bases, with 21 bases sitting between them. CDR3 loop: CASSFWRWKRKRDTQYF. CDR3 DNA sequence: TGTGCCAGCAGTTTTTGGCGGTGGAAGAGGAAACGAGATACGCAGTATTTT.

V is TRBV15 and J is TRBJ2-7, with D possibly being TRBD2 (5 bases). The germline gives CDR1 LNHNV, CDR2 YYDKDF (reference sequence). Trimming took off 8 bases at V and 4 bases at J, with 9 bases between the two ends. The CDR3 spans 11 residues. CDR3 nucleotides: TGTGCCACCGCCGGCGGGTACGAGCAGTACTTC. Its translation is CATAGGYEQYF. Using reference TRBV15 and TRBJ2-7 for the parts outside the CDR3, the full variable domain is DAMVIQNPRYQVTQFGKPVTLSCSQTLNHNVMYWYQQKSSQAPKLLFHYYDKDFNNEADTPDNFQSRRPNTSFCFLDIRSPGLGDTAMYLCATAGGYEQYFGPGTRLTVT.

This clonotype has more than one count but fewer than ten. The chain couples TRBV3-1 to TRBJ2-5, with D perhaps assigned TRBD1 or TRBD2 (7 bases each). Trimming shortened V by 4 bases and J by 4 bases, and 19 bases separated the two germline ends. CDR1 is LGHDT and CDR2 is YNNKEL in the germline V gene (reference sequence). The CDR3 is made up of 16 amino acids. The CDR3 DNA follows: TGTGCCAGCAGCCGTACTGGAGGGGGCGGGAGAGAGACCCAGTACTTC. This sequence encodes CASSRTGGGGRETQYF.

V and J are TRBV5-5 and TRBJ2-2; the match to TRBD2 covers 8 bases. Germline loops: CDR1 SGHKS, CDR2 YYEKEE (reference sequence). The CDR3 contains 16 residues. V was pared by 4 bases and J by 4 bases, with 9 bases of the junction left unmatched. Written as DNA, the CDR3 is TGTGCCAGCAGCCAGAGCGGGGGCGAGATCACCGGGGAGCTGTTTTTT. It translates to CASSQSGGEITGELFF.

The gene calls are TRBV9 and TRBJ2-1; D is unresolved. Deletions cut 3 bases from V and 4 bases from J, with 8 bases between. The germline CDR1 and CDR2 sequences are SGDLS and YYNGEE. The CDR3 sequence is 13 residues long. This chain's CDR3 is CASSAQRYNEQFF. The DNA of the CDR3 is TGTGCCAGCAGCGCTCAAAGGTACAATGAGCAGTTCTTC.

The chain carries TRBV19 and TRBJ2-1, with 7 bases matching TRBD2. In germline, CDR1 is LNHDA, CDR2 SQIVND (reference sequence). Unmatched junction bases numbered 17, after V lost 5 bases and J lost 7 bases. This CDR3 has 17 amino acids. CDR3 sequence reads: CASSRFSSWGGRNEQFF. DNA for the CDR3: TGTGCCAGTAGTCGGTTCTCTTCGTGGGGAGGGAGGAATGAGCAGTTCTTC.